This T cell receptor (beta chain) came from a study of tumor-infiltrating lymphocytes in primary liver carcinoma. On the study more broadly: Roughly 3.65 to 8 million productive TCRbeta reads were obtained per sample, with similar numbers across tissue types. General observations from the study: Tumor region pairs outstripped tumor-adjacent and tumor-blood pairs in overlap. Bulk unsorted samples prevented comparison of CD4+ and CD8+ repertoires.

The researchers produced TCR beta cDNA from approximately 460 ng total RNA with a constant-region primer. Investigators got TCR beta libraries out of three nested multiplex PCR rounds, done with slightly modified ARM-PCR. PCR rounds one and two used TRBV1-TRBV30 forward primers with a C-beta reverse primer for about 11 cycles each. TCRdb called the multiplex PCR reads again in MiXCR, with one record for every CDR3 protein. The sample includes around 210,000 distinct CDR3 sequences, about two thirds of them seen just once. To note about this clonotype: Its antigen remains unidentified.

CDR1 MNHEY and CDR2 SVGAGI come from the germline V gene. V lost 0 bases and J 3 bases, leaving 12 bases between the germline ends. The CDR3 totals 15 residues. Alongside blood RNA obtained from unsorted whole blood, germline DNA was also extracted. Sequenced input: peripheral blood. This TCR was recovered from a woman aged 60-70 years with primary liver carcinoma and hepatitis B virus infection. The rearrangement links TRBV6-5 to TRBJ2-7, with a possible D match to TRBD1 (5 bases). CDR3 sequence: CASSYSTETDYEQYF. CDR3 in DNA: TGTGCCAGCAGTTACTCGACGGAGACAGACTACGAGCAGTACTTC.